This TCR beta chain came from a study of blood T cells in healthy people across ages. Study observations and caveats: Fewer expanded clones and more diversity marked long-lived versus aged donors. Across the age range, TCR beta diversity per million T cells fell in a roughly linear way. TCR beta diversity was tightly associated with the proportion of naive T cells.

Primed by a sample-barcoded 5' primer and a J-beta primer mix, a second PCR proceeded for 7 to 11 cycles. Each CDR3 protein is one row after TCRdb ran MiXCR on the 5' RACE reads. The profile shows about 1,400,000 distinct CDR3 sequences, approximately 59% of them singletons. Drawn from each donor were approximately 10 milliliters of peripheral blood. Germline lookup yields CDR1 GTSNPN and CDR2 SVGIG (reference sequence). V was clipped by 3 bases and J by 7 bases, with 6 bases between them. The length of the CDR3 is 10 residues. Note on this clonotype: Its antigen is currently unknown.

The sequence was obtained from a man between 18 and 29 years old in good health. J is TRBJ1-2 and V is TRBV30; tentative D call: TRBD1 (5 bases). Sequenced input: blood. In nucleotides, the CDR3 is TGTGCCTGGAGGGGGGTTGGCTACACCTTC. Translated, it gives CAWRGVGYTF.